The 26 T cell receptor beta chains below were found in one sample sequenced in a study of T cell responses to AZD1222 COVID-19 vaccine. The protocol was immunoSEQ multiplex PCR, while the TCRdb copy is restricted to in-frame clones and leaves out a portion. The table lists about 30,000 clones, 85% to 90% of them singletons. The starting material was peripheral blood, obtained on day 0 of AZD1222 vaccination. The receptors stem from an adult in good health.

This rearrangement joins TRBV28 to TRBJ1-1; D ambiguous. The CDR3 has 14 residues. Germline V gene sequence: CDR1 MDHEN, CDR2 SYDVKM. The ends were cut back, 2 bases at V and 1 base at J, with 8 bases in the middle. CDR3: CASSLGGGNTEAFF. The CDR3 DNA reads as TGTGCCAGCAGTTTAGGCGGTGGGAACACTGAAGCTTTCTTT.

This clone appeared a single time. The CDR3 DNA is TGTGCCAGTAGCCGGGGGACCCGGTTGGGCTACACCTTC. Amino acid sequence: CASSRGTRLGYTF. This chain links TRBV19 with TRBJ1-2; D might be TRBD1 (5 bases). The germline V and J ends were trimmed by 6 bases and 8 bases, with 16 bases remaining between them. From germline, CDR1 is LNHDA and CDR2 SQIVND (reference sequence). This CDR3 region has 13 residues. The variable domain in full, with the rest retrieved from reference TRBV19 and TRBJ1-2, is DGGITQSPKYLFRKEGQNVTLSCEQNLNHDAMYWYRQDPGQGLRLIYYSQIVNDFQKGDIAEGYSVSREKKESFPLTVTSAQKNPTAFYLCASSRGTRLGYTFGSGTRLTVV.

The chain couples TRBV28 to TRBJ1-4; TRBD1 aligns across 12 bases. Germline assignment: CDR1 MDHEN and CDR2 SYDVKM. The CDR3 is 19 amino acids. After removal of 5 bases from V and 2 bases from J, the junction contained 12 bases not matched to a gene. The CDR3 DNA reads TGTGCCAGCAGTCCGAGACGGGGACAGGGGGCACTGACTAATGAAAAACTGTTTTTT. Residues: CASSPRRGQGALTNEKLFF.

This chain uses TRBV29-1 with TRBJ2-7, with D perhaps TRBD2 (5 bases). V lost 1 base, J lost 0 bases, and 13 bases lay in between. Germline V gene data show CDR1 as SQVTM and CDR2 as ANQGSEA. This CDR3 is built from 15 residues. The CDR3 loop reads CSVEGEGGSSYEQYF. In nucleotides, the CDR3 is TGCAGCGTTGAAGGAGAGGGTGGCAGCTCCTACGAGCAGTACTTC.

V is TRBV27 and J is TRBJ2-6, with D possibly being TRBD1 (5 bases). This CDR3 is 17 amino acids long. CDR1 and CDR2 from the germline V gene are MNHEY and SMNVEV (reference sequence). Trimming took off 4 bases at V and 4 bases at J, with 17 bases between the two ends. Written as DNA, the CDR3 is TGTGCCAGCAGTTCAGTATATACAGGACAAGGGGCCAACGTCCTGACTTTC. Translating it yields CASSSVYTGQGANVLTF.

The rearrangement uses TRBV3-1 (or the pseudogene TRBV3-2) and TRBJ2-5, with TRBD2 identical over 7 bases. After removal of 3 bases from V and 3 bases from J, the junction contained 10 bases not matched to a gene. The CDR3 extends over 16 amino acids. From germline, CDR1 is LGHDT and CDR2 YNNKEL (reference sequence). The CDR3 region is CASSHWSSGAKETQYF. CDR3 sequence (DNA): TGTGCCAGCAGCCATTGGTCTAGCGGCGCCAAAGAGACCCAGTACTTC.

This clone was found once. The CDR3 loop is CSAGRTGANTEAFF. The CDR3 DNA sequence: TGCAGCGCCGGGAGGACAGGGGCGAACACTGAAGCTTTCTTT. V is TRBV29-1 and J is TRBJ1-1, with TRBD1 matching over 9 bases. Trimming cost V 7 bases and J 1 base; bases outside gene matches: 7. Per germline, CDR1 SQVTM and CDR2 ANQGSEA. CDR3 length: 14 amino acids.

The chain couples TRBV28 to TRBJ1-5; perhaps TRBD1 as D (6 bases). The CDR3 extends over 14 amino acids. The germline gives CDR1 MDHEN, CDR2 SYDVKM. With 4 bases removed from V and 4 bases from J, the gap between germline ends came to 11 bases. CDR3 residues: CASSSRDTNQPQHF. CDR3 sequence (DNA): TGTGCCAGCAGTTCCCGGGACACAAATCAGCCCCAGCATTTT. The complete variable domain, with remaining parts taken from reference TRBV28 and TRBJ1-5, reads DVKVTQSSRYLVKRTGEKVFLECVQDMDHENMFWYRQDPGLGLRLIYFSYDVKMKEKGDIPEGYSVSREKKERFSLILESASTNQTSMYLCASSSRDTNQPQHFGDGTRLSIL.

The V and J genes are TRBV7-9 and TRBJ2-3, with a tentative D call TRBD1 (5 bases). Germline CDR1 reads SEHNR; CDR2 reads FQNEAQ (reference sequence). The CDR3 is made up of 14 amino acids. V gave up 0 bases and J gave up 1 base, with 5 bases separating them. The CDR3 DNA is TGTGCCAGCAGCTTAGCAGGGGGCACAGATACGCAGTATTTT. This gives the protein CASSLAGGTDTQYF.

The chain links TRBV6-2 or TRBV6-3 to TRBJ2-3; 12 bases match TRBD2. This CDR3 region has 18 residues. The germline CDR1 and CDR2 sequences are MNHEY and SVGEGT. Trimming cost V 6 bases and J 5 bases; bases outside gene matches: 15. The CDR3 DNA follows: TGTGCCAGCAGCCCCCTCAGGGCTAGCGGGAGGGTTTTAGATACGCAGTATTTT. It encodes CASSPLRASGRVLDTQYF.

The chain employs TRBV25-1 and TRBJ1-4, with 7 bases matching TRBD1. V lost 4 bases and J lost 8; bases outside the gene matches: 1. The germline gives CDR1 MGHDK, CDR2 SYGVNS. This CDR3 has 12 amino acids. In DNA form, the CDR3 reads TGTGCCAGCAGTGGGACAGGAGAAAAACTGTTTTTT. This translates into CASSGTGEKLFF.

The chain couples TRBV12-3 or TRBV12-4 to TRBJ1-1, with D maybe TRBD1 (5 bases). V lost 7 bases, J lost 6 bases, and 12 bases lay in between. This CDR3 spans 12 amino acids. The CDR3 spells CASTITGAEAFF. Here the CDR3 DNA reads TGTGCCAGCACCATTACGGGGGCTGAAGCTTTCTTT.

The chain uses TRBV28 and TRBJ2-7; 10 bases are a match to TRBD2. This CDR3 region has 16 residues. Unmatched junction bases numbered 9, after V lost 3 bases and J lost 4 bases. Germline-derived CDR1 and CDR2 are MDHEN and SYDVKM. CDR3 region: CASSFPLLAGRYEQYF. CDR3 DNA: TGTGCCAGCAGTTTCCCCTTACTAGCGGGAAGATACGAGCAGTACTTC.

A single count supports this clone. The chain uses TRBV18 and TRBJ1-1, with D perhaps matching TRBD1 (5 bases). The CDR3 runs 13 residues. Per the germline V gene, CDR1 is KGHSH and CDR2 is LQKENI. The V end lost 10 bases, the J end lost 1 base, and 13 bases lay between the germline ends. The CDR3: CATATDKNTEAFF. The CDR3 coding sequence is TGTGCCACCGCGACAGACAAGAACACTGAAGCTTTCTTT.

The rearrangement joins TRBV2 to TRBJ2-7; D unclear. The CDR3 sequence is 14 residues long. V was clipped by 2 bases and J by 0 bases, with 8 bases between them. The germline CDR1 and CDR2 sequences are SNHLY and FYNNEI. CDR3 loop: CASSELGSSYEQYF. The CDR3 coding sequence is TGTGCCAGCAGTGAACTCGGCAGCTCCTACGAGCAGTACTTC.

The CDR3: CASSLSAGAQFF. CDR3 sequence (DNA): TGTGCCAGCAGTCTGAGCGCGGGGGCGCAGTTCTTC. This sequence joins TRBV12-3 or TRBV12-4 and TRBJ2-1; the D gene is possibly TRBD2 (7 bases). Trimming removed 5 bases from V and 12 bases from J, with 14 bases in between. The CDR3 has 12 amino acids.

The V gene is TRBV15, the J gene TRBJ2-7; D perhaps matches TRBD1 (6 bases). The CDR3 loop spans 14 amino acids. V was trimmed by 5 bases and J by 3 bases, leaving 14 bases between them. Germline CDR1 reads LNHNV; CDR2 reads YYDKDF (reference sequence). CDR3 sequence reads: CATSEADSFYEQYF. CDR3 DNA: TGTGCCACCAGCGAAGCGGACAGCTTCTACGAGCAGTACTTC.

The rearrangement joins TRBV5-1 to TRBJ2-5, with 7 bases fitting TRBD1. V lost 4 bases, J lost 0 bases, and 0 bases stayed unmatched. CDR3 length: 13 residues. The germline V gene has CDR1 SGHRS and CDR2 YFSETQ. This CDR3 reads CASSGTDQETQYF. The CDR3 region has the DNA TGCGCCAGCAGCGGGACAGACCAAGAGACCCAGTACTTC.

The chain couples TRBV7-8 to TRBJ1-4, with 9 positions matching TRBD1. The germline V gene encodes CDR1 SGHVS and CDR2 FQNEAQ. This CDR3 has 16 residues. J lost 5 bases, V lost 5 bases, and 9 bases had no gene match. CDR3 sequence (DNA): TGTGCCAGCAGCATCACAGGGGGCGCGAGGAATGAAAAACTGTTTTTT. The encoded protein is CASSITGGARNEKLFF.

This chain uses TRBV11-2 with TRBJ2-5, with D perhaps assigned TRBD1 or TRBD2 (6 bases each). This CDR3 has 13 residues. With 7 bases removed from V and 5 bases from J, the gap between germline ends came to 14 bases. Germline loops: CDR1 SGHAT, CDR2 FQNNGV. The CDR3 spells CASTPGAGETQYF. CDR3 coding DNA: TGTGCCAGCACCCCGGGGGCTGGGGAGACCCAGTACTTC.

V is TRBV7-2 and J is TRBJ1-2, with 7 bases matching TRBD1. Germline V gene data show CDR1 as SGHTA and CDR2 as FQGNSA. With 1 base clipped from V and 8 bases from J, the junction kept 4 bases outside the gene matches. This CDR3 comprises 13 residues. CDR3 sequence (DNA): TGTGCCAGCAGCTTAGTCAGGGGGGCCGGCTACACCTTC. Its translation is CASSLVRGAGYTF.

The J gene is TRBJ2-7, the V gene TRBV7-8; 9 nucleotides line up with TRBD2. CDR1 is SGHVS and CDR2 is FQNEAQ in the germline V gene. V shed 5 bases, J shed 4 bases, and the junction held 21 bases outside the gene matches. The CDR3 has 19 residues. The CDR3 sequence is CASSPRKERGASGDYEQYF. DNA of the CDR3: TGTGCCAGCAGCCCCCGGAAGGAGAGGGGGGCTAGCGGGGATTACGAGCAGTACTTC.

V is TRBV5-1 and J is TRBJ2-5, with D possibly TRBD1 on 6 matching bases. V dropped 2 bases and J dropped 2 bases, with 10 bases sitting between them. CDR3 length: 14 residues. Germline V gene lookup returns CDR1 SGHRS and CDR2 YFSETQ. The CDR3 nucleotides are TGCGCCAGCAGCTTTCTAGACAGGCAAGAGACCCAGTACTTC. It yields the protein CASSFLDRQETQYF.

The V gene is TRBV4-2, the J gene TRBJ2-3; D is unclear. Germline V gene sequence: CDR1 LGHNA, CDR2 YNFKEQ. The CDR3 sequence is 14 residues long. V was pared by 2 bases and J by 5 bases, with 11 bases between. CDR3 bases: TGTGCCAGCAGCCAAAGATCAAGTGGAGATACGCAGTATTTT. Translated, it gives CASSQRSSGDTQYF.

The rearrangement links TRBV21-1 to TRBJ2-4; TRBD1 is the table's D call and was not checked against the DNA. TRBV21-1 is noted as a pseudogene. The CDR3 contains 16 residues. CDR3 nucleotide sequence: TGTGCCAGCAGCAGGAACCGGGACAAGCGCAAAAACATTCAGTACTTC. Its translation: CASSRNRDKRKNIQYF.

DNA of the CDR3: TGTGCCAGCAGCGGGGGAACCAATGAGCAGTTCTTC. Translated: CASSGGTNEQFF. The rearrangement links TRBV6-2 or TRBV6-3 to TRBJ2-1; the D gene is possibly TRBD2 (6 bases). The V and J ends lost 6 bases and 6 bases respectively, with 9 bases between them. The CDR3 is 12 residues long. The V gene's germline CDR1 is MNHEY and CDR2 SVGEGT.